Listed below are T cell receptor beta chains from one sample, sequenced in a study of blood T cell repertoires in COVID-19. Only in-frame clones appear in the TCRdb table, and some are missing; sequencing was by immunoSEQ multiplex PCR. The sample lists 85,000 to 90,000 clones; roughly 80% were seen once. What was sequenced was peripheral blood. These receptors were obtained from a woman older than 75 with active or convalescent COVID-19. Each CDR3 is given with its conserved first and last residue. D genes are given only for firm matches. Only some rows state a clone size, as once, few, many or a class for expanded clones.

size	D	J	V	CDR3	DNA
.	TRBD2	TRBJ2-1	TRBV15	CATSRAGFTLAGGSYNEQFF	TGTGCCACCAGCAGAGCGGGTTTTACCCTAGCGGGAGGGTCCTACAATGAGCAGTTCTTC
.	.	TRBJ2-5	TRBV6-5	CASSYSGAVETQYF	TGTGCCAGCAGTTACTCGGGGGCGGTGGAGACCCAGTACTTC
once	.	TRBJ2-3	TRBV6-5	CASPPRGSGADTQYF	TGTGCCTCCCCCCCTAGAGGGTCGGGCGCAGATACGCAGTATTTT
.	TRBD1	TRBJ1-5	TRBV4-2	CASSQERTGDLQPQHF	TGTGCCAGCAGCCAAGAACGGACAGGGGACCTACAGCCCCAGCATTTT
.	.	TRBJ1-1	TRBV19	CASSLHRSTEAFF	TGTGCCAGTAGCCTACACCGGAGCACTGAAGCTTTCTTT
.	TRBD2	TRBJ2-1	TRBV19	CASSMGLAVYNEQFF	TGTGCCAGTAGTATGGGACTAGCGGTCTACAATGAGCAGTTCTTC
.	TRBD2	TRBJ2-1	TRBV7-8	CASSPAYRLAGVDEQFF	TGTGCCAGCAGCCCGGCCTATCGGCTAGCGGGAGTGGATGAGCAGTTCTTC
.	TRBD1	TRBJ2-7	TRBV5-1	CASSADRAGEQYF	TGCGCCAGCAGCGCCGACAGGGCCGGTGAGCAGTACTTC
.	TRBD2	TRBJ2-1	TRBV30	CAWSYTSGKNNEQFF	TGTGCCTGGAGCTATACTAGCGGGAAAAACAATGAGCAGTTCTTC
.	.	TRBJ1-1	TRBV6-1	CASSEERFSAEAFF	TGTGCCAGCAGTGAAGAAAGATTCAGCGCTGAAGCTTTCTTT
.	.	TRBJ2-3	TRBV5-1	CASSDSQGGGTQYF	TGCGCCAGCAGCGACTCTCAGGGGGGAGGTACGCAGTATTTT
.	.	TRBJ1-6	TRBV7-8	CASSLADRNSPLHF	TGTGCCAGCAGCTTAGCAGACAGAAATTCACCCCTCCACTTT
.	TRBD1	TRBJ2-2	TRBV7-3	CASSLMGTGTNTGELFF	TGTGCCAGCAGCCTTATGGGGACAGGGACGAACACCGGGGAGCTGTTTTTT
.	.	TRBJ1-4	TRBV5-1	CASSLEGHPSTNEKLFF	TGCGCCAGCAGCTTGGAGGGACACCCCTCAACTAATGAAAAACTGTTTTTT
once	.	TRBJ2-7	TRBV2	CAGNRDPYEQYF	TGTGCCGGGAACAGGGACCCCTACGAGCAGTACTTC
.	TRBD1	TRBJ2-7	TRBV5-4	CASSLGGTGTGYEQYF	TGTGCCAGCAGCTTAGGCGGGACAGGGACGGGCTACGAGCAGTACTTC
.	TRBD1	TRBJ2-7	TRBV9	CASSPGGQPDGPYEQYF	TGTGCCAGCAGCCCAGGGGGACAGCCGGACGGACCCTACGAGCAGTACTTC
.	.	TRBJ1-5	TRBV6-5	CASSQGRDGNQPQHF	TGTGCCAGCAGTCAGGGGAGGGATGGCAATCAGCCCCAGCATTTT
.	TRBD2	TRBJ2-3	TRBV9	CASSVAPSGFTDTQYF	TGTGCCAGCAGCGTAGCCCCTAGCGGGTTCACAGATACGCAGTATTTT
.	TRBD1	TRBJ2-7	TRBV7-2	CASSLGTGLIYEQYF	TGTGCCAGCAGCTTAGGGACAGGGTTAATCTACGAGCAGTACTTC
.	.	TRBJ1-2	TRBV7-9	CASSSQDVNYGYTF	TGTGCCAGCAGCTCACAGGATGTTAACTATGGCTACACCTTC
.	.	TRBJ1-2	TRBV5-1	CASSQTGEGRYGYTF	TGCGCCAGCAGCCAAACCGGGGAGGGCCGCTATGGCTACACCTTC
.	TRBD1	TRBJ2-1	TRBV7-9	CASSPDRGPLNEQFF	TGTGCCAGCAGCCCCGACAGGGGGCCATTGAATGAGCAGTTCTTC
.	.	TRBJ2-2	TRBV30	CAWSGGAGVNTGELFF	TGTGCCTGGAGTGGAGGGGCAGGGGTGAACACCGGGGAGCTGTTTTTT
.	.	TRBJ1-5	TRBV6-5	CASSYSGGPQHF	TGTGCCAGCAGTTACTCCGGTGGGCCCCAGCATTTT
.	.	TRBJ2-5	TRBV27	CASSLWLGSQETQYF	TGTGCCAGCAGTTTATGGCTAGGCTCTCAAGAGACCCAGTACTTC
.	.	TRBJ1-3	TRBV4-2	CASSQDVGSGTRDTIYF	TGTGCCAGCAGCCAAGATGTGGGCAGCGGAACGAGGGACACCATATATTTT
.	.	TRBJ1-3	TRBV5-1	CASSSGEGGGNTIYF	TGCGCCAGCAGCTCTGGTGAGGGCGGTGGAAACACCATATATTTT
.	.	TRBJ1-2	TRBV4-2	CASSQGGSNYGYTF	TGTGCCAGCAGCCAAGGGGGCAGCAACTATGGCTACACCTTC
.	.	TRBJ2-7	TRBV6-4	CASTSSEQYF	TGTGCCAGCACTAGCAGCGAGCAGTACTTC
.	.	TRBJ2-7	TRBV7-9	CASSEWSSYEQYF	TGTGCCAGCAGCGAGTGGAGCTCCTACGAGCAGTACTTC
.	TRBD1	TRBJ1-2	TRBV3-1/TRBV3-2	CASSPRTGWISGYTF	TGTGCCAGCAGCCCCCGGACAGGTTGGATAAGTGGCTACACCTTC
.	.	TRBJ2-1	TRBV10-3	CAISAPRSGSYNEQFF	TGTGCCATCAGTGCCCCCCGCAGCGGTTCCTACAATGAGCAGTTCTTC
.	TRBD1	TRBJ2-7	TRBV19	CASSKDRVYEQYF	TGTGCCAGTAGTAAAGACAGGGTTTACGAGCAGTACTTC
.	.	TRBJ2-5	TRBV6-5	CASSYSPRLNGETQYF	TGTGCCAGCAGTTATAGTCCCAGGCTCAATGGGGAGACCCAGTACTTC
.	TRBD1	TRBJ2-5	TRBV10-2	CASSGNLRDRGEETQYF	TGCGCCAGCAGTGGGAATTTACGGGACAGGGGTGAGGAGACCCAGTACTTC
few	.	TRBJ2-2	TRBV20-1	CSASMRGELFF	TGCAGTGCCTCCATGCGCGGGGAGCTGTTTTTT
.	TRBD2	TRBJ2-5	TRBV5-5	CASSLRSPGLAGAPGTQYF	TGTGCCAGCAGCTTGCGTTCCCCGGGACTAGCGGGAGCCCCGGGGACCCAGTACTTC
.	TRBD1	TRBJ1-6	TRBV6-5	CASSSQTGTGSPLHF	TGTGCCAGCAGTTCCCAGACAGGGACCGGGTCACCCCTCCACTTT
.	.	TRBJ1-5	TRBV9	CASSQDSNQPQHF	TGTGCCAGCAGCCAGGACAGTAATCAGCCCCAGCATTTT
.	.	TRBJ2-4	TRBV6-6	CASKRGVAKNIQYF	TGTGCCAGCAAAAGGGGTGTAGCCAAAAACATTCAGTACTTC
.	.	TRBJ1-5	TRBV30	CAWSISGANYQPQHF	TGTGCCTGGAGTATTTCAGGGGCGAATTATCAGCCCCAGCATTTT